This TCR beta chain was sequenced during a study of cytomegalovirus exposure and HLA in healthy donors. The CDR3 consists of 13 residues. Germline CDR1 is KGHSH and CDR2 is LQKENI. V shed 3 bases and J 3 bases; nucleotides not matched to a gene: 0. 60 Vbeta and 13 Jbeta primers were used in PCR. The assay was immunoSEQ multiplex PCR, and TCRdb's table has in-frame clones only and misses some. The sample contains some 93,000 clones, approximately 81% of which appear only once. This receptor was identified in a middle-aged woman in good health and CMV-seronegative. Sequenced: PBMCs. This rearrangement joins TRBV18 to TRBJ2-7, with 9 positions matching TRBD2. This CDR3 reads CASSPSGSYEQYF. Written as DNA, the CDR3 is TGTGCCAGCTCACCTAGCGGGAGCTACGAGCAGTACTTC.